Listed here are 11 T cell receptor beta chains from one sample, sequenced in a study of cytomegalovirus exposure and HLA in healthy donors. Primers for the PCR totalled 60 Vbeta and 13 Jbeta. The assay was immunoSEQ multiplex PCR, and TCRdb's table has in-frame clones only and misses some. The table lists about 200,000 clones, 82% of them singletons. Sequences were obtained from PBMCs. All receptors come from a woman aged 50 to 65 in good health and CMV-seropositive.

This clone was detected only a few times. The chain links TRBV7-2 to TRBJ2-2; TRBD1 agrees at 7 bases. V lost 1 base and J lost 5; bases outside the gene matches: 4. Germline CDR1 is SGHTA and CDR2 is FQGNSA. CDR3 length: 15 amino acids. The CDR3, as DNA: TGTGCCAGCAGCTTAGAGGCAGGGGGAACCGGGGAGCTGTTTTTT. Translated, it gives CASSLEAGGTGELFF.

This chain connects TRBV7-3 to TRBJ2-3; perhaps TRBD2 as D (5 bases). V was clipped by 2 bases and J by 0 bases, with 9 bases between them. The CDR3 has 15 amino acids. Germline V CDR1 and CDR2: SGHTA, FQGTGA. CDR3 protein: CASSLWAGSTDTQYF. CDR3 bases: TGTGCCAGCAGCTTATGGGCGGGTAGCACAGATACGCAGTATTTT. Together with reference TRBV7-3 and TRBJ2-3, the CDR3 gives the full variable domain: GAGVSQTPSNKVTEKGKYVELRCDPISGHTALYWYRQSLGQGPEFLIYFQGTGAADDSGLPNDRFFAVRPEGSVSTLKIQRTERGDSAVYLCASSLWAGSTDTQYFGPGTRLTVL.

The chain employs TRBV7-8 and TRBJ1-4; D call uncertain. Between the trimmed V and J ends, which lost 5 bases and 4 bases, there was a span of 14 bases. This CDR3 comprises 15 residues. Germline assignment: CDR1 SGHVS and CDR2 FQNEAQ. DNA for the CDR3: TGTGCCAGCAGCCCAAGAGGACGGGGTAATGAAAAACTGTTTTTT. It encodes CASSPRGRGNEKLFF.

The rearrangement uses TRBV10-3 and TRBJ2-7, with TRBD1 matching 7 bases. The CDR3 spans 15 residues. Trimming at V came to 3 bases and at J to 1 base, leaving 6 bases not matched to a gene. Germline CDR1 is ENHRY and CDR2 is SYGVKD. CDR3 DNA: TGTGCCATCAGTGATGCTCCGACAGGGTCCTACGAGCAGTACTTC. Protein: CAISDAPTGSYEQYF.

The chain couples TRBV10-2 to TRBJ2-1; 16 positions agree with TRBD2. Germline trimming cut 4 bases from V and 4 bases from J; bases unmatched to any gene: 10. The CDR3 is 19 residues long. CDR1 is WSHSY, CDR2 SAAADI, per germline. CDR3 coding DNA: TGCGCCAGCAGTGGGGGACTAGCGGGAGGGCCGACCAAGTACAATGAGCAGTTCTTC. The encoded protein is CASSGGLAGGPTKYNEQFF.

The V gene is TRBV5-4, the J gene TRBJ2-3; D is unclear. V lost 4 bases to trimming and J lost 1 base, with 10 bases between them. Germline CDR1 SGHNT, CDR2 YYREEE (reference sequence). This CDR3 is 14 amino acids long. Written as DNA, the CDR3 is TGTGCCAGCAGCATTGGGCCCCGCACAGATACGCAGTATTTT. Translated, it gives CASSIGPRTDTQYF.

The table lists this clone with a count of one. The V call is TRBV6-1, the J call TRBJ2-7; maybe TRBD2 (6 bases). V was trimmed by 6 bases and J by 6 bases, leaving 15 bases between them. The CDR3 extends over 13 amino acids. Per germline, CDR1 MNHNS and CDR2 SASEGT. CDR3 amino acids: CASSGRLVGEQYF. CDR3 coding DNA: TGTGCCAGCAGCGGGAGACTAGTGGGCGAGCAGTACTTC.

The gene calls are TRBV7-6 and TRBJ1-1, with a possible D match to TRBD1 (6 bases). V was shortened by 2 bases and J by 1 base, with 20 bases between the two germline ends. This CDR3 comprises 18 residues. Germline assignment: CDR1 SGHVS and CDR2 FNYEAQ. CDR3 residues: CASSLLRLDGTKNTEAFF. Here the CDR3 DNA reads TGTGCCAGCAGCTTATTGCGGTTGGATGGGACAAAGAACACTGAAGCTTTCTTT.

The chain couples TRBV11-3 to TRBJ2-1; 10 nucleotides line up with TRBD2. V trimming: 2 bases; J trimming: 7 bases; junction bases outside the gene matches: 8. Germline V lookup: CDR1 SGHNT, CDR2 YENEEA. This CDR3 has 16 amino acids. The CDR3 DNA is TGTGCCAGCAGCTTAAACCCTAGCGGGAGTTGGAATGAGCAGTTCTTC. It yields the protein CASSLNPSGSWNEQFF.

This clone was seen more than once but under ten times. The rearrangement uses TRBV11-2 and TRBJ1-2; no clear D gene. V lost 2 bases and J 4 bases, leaving 8 bases between the germline ends. Germline CDR1 is SGHAT and CDR2 is FQNNGV. The CDR3 runs to 13 residues. CDR3 DNA sequence: TGTGCCAGCAGCTTAACGAGGGCCTATGGCTACACCTTC. It encodes CASSLTRAYGYTF.

The chain is built from TRBV30 and TRBJ2-1, with D possibly matching TRBD2 (7 bases). The CDR3 is 13 residues long. The germline V gene encodes CDR1 GTSNPN and CDR2 SVGIG (reference sequence). Deletions cut 3 bases from V and 4 bases from J, with 10 bases between. This CDR3 is CAWRKGGYNEQFF. CDR3 in DNA: TGTGCCTGGAGGAAGGGGGGGTACAATGAGCAGTTCTTC.